Sequencing of this TCR beta chain was carried out in a study of cytomegalovirus exposure and HLA in healthy donors. Across the study: Genotyping showed 81% of almost 400 donors falling in the Caucasian-associated ancestry cluster. General study points: HLA alleles showed associations with fewer than 20,000 TCR beta sequences in a later analysis, at a 0.05 false discovery rate.

Healthy bone marrow donors made up the donors. Looked up from germline, CDR1 is SGHRS and CDR2 is YFSETQ. The CDR3 consists of 16 residues. J gave up 0 bases and V 0 bases, and 2 bases lay outside the gene matches. PCR used 60 Vbeta primers and 13 Jbeta primers. Clones were sequenced by immunoSEQ multiplex PCR, and TCRdb holds only the in-frame ones, with some missing. The sample contains 150,000 to 200,000 clones, about 84% of which appear only once. In the case of this clone: Antigen unknown.

The specimen sequenced was PBMCs. This chain uses TRBV5-1 with TRBJ2-7, with 11 bases lining up with TRBD1. The sequence came from a woman in her twenties or thirties in good health and CMV-seropositive. This CDR3 is CASSLDGQGASYEQYF. CDR3 DNA sequence: TGCGCCAGCAGCTTGGACGGACAGGGGGCCTCCTACGAGCAGTACTTC.